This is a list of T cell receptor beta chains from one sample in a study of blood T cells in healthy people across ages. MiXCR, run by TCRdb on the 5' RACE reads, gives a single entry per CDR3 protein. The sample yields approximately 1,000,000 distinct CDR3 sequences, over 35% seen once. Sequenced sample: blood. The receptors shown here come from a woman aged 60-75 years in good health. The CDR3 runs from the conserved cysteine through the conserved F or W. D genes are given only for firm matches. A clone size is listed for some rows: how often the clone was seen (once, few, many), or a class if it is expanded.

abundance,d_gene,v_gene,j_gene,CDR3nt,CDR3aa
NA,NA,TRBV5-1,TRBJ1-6,TGCGCCAGCAGCACTGGACCTGACCCTAATTCACCCCTCCACTTT,CASSTGPDPNSPLHF
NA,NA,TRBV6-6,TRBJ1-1,TGTGCCAGCAGTTACGCCAGGAACACTGAAGCTTTCTTT,CASSYARNTEAFF
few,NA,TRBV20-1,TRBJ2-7,TGCAGTGCTAGAGACAGGGAGAGCTACGAGCAGTACTTC,CSARDRESYEQYF
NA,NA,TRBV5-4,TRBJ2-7,TGTGCCAGCAGCCGTAAGGGGTTCAGAGGGTACAATGAGCAGTACTTC,CASSRKGFRGYNEQYF
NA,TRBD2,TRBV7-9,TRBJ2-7,TGTGCCAGCAGCGGCGGGACTAGCGAGTCCTACGAGCAGTACTTC,CASSGGTSESYEQYF
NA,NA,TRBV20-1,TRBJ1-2,TGCAGTGCTAGGAGGACCCAAGTCTATGGCTACACCTTC,CSARRTQVYGYTF
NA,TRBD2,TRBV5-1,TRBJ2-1,TGCGCCAGCAGTCTTAGCGGGAGGGTAGATGAGCAGTTCTTC,CASSLSGRVDEQFF
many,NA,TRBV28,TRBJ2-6,TGTGCCAGCAGCCTAGCTTCTGGGGCCAACGTCCTGACTTTC,CASSLASGANVLTF
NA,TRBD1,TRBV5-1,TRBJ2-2,TGCGCCAGCAGCCCGGGACAGGGAGGTCTCCGCACCGGGGAGCTGTTTTTT,CASSPGQGGLRTGELFF
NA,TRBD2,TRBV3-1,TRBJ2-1,TGTGCCAGCAGCCAAGACGGCGGGGGAGGCTACAATGAGCAGTTCTTC,CASSQDGGGGYNEQFF
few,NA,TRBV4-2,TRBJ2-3,TGTGCCAGCAGCCAAGTTGTAGGGGTTGGAGATACGCAGTATTTT,CASSQVVGVGDTQYF
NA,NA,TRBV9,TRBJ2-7,TGTGCCAGCAGCGTAGACGGGCCGCCCTACGAGCAGTACTTC,CASSVDGPPYEQYF
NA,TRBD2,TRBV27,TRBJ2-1,TGCGCCAGCAGTAGCGGGACCCGAAGGGAGACCCAGTTCTTC,CASSSGTRRETQFF
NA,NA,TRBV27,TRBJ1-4,TGTGCCAGCAGTTTATTCGGCAGCATTAATGAAAAACTGTTTTTT,CASSLFGSINEKLFF
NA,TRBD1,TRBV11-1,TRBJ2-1,TGTGCCAGCAGCTTAAAGGGGGGCGCCAGGGGGCAGGAGCAGTTCTTC,CASSLKGGARGQEQFF
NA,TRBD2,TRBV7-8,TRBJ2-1,TGTGCCAGCAGCCTAATCCATAGGCCTAGCGGGAGCAATGAGCAGTTCTTC,CASSLIHRPSGSNEQFF
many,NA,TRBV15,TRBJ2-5,TGTGCCACCGTGGGGGGGCAAAGAGAGACCCAGTACTTC,CATVGGQRETQYF
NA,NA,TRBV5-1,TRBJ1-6,TGCGCCAGCAGCTTGGACGGCCTGAATTCACCCCTCCACTTT,CASSLDGLNSPLHF
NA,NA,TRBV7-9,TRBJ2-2,TGTGCCAGCAGCTTAGGGCGCGGCACCGGGGAGCTGTTTTTT,CASSLGRGTGELFF
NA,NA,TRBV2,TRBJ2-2,TGTGCCAGCAGTGGAGGTCCTGCGGCGGTGGGGGAGCTGTTTTTT,CASSGGPAAVGELFF
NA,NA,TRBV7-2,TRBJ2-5,TGTGCCAGCAGCGTAGTTTGGGAAGAGACCCAGTACTTC,CASSVVWEETQYF
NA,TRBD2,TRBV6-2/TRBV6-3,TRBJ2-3,TGTGCCAGCAGTTTACTAGCGGGCCCCAGTAAAAGAGATACGCAGTATTTT,CASSLLAGPSKRDTQYF
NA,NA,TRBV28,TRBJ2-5,TGTGCCAGCAGTTTAAGCCGTGGGCAGTACTTC,CASSLSRGQYF
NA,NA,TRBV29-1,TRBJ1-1,TGCAGCGTTGTGAGGGGGAACACTGAAGCTTTCTTT,CSVVRGNTEAFF
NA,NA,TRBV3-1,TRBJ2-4,TGTGCCAGCAGCCGCCCGGGACAAGCCAAAAACATTCAGTACTTC,CASSRPGQAKNIQYF
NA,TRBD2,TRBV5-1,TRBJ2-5,TGCGCCAGCAGCAAGGGACTACTCCAAGAGACCCAGTACTTC,CASSKGLLQETQYF
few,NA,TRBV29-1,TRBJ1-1,TGCAGCGTTAAGATGAACACTGAAGCTTTCTTT,CSVKMNTEAFF
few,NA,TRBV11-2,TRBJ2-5,TGTGCCAGCAGCTTAGATCGGGGTTTGTCAGAGACCCAGTACTTC,CASSLDRGLSETQYF
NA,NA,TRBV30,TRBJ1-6,TGTGCCTGGAGTGTACCTGCAAACTATAATTCACCCCTCCACTTT,CAWSVPANYNSPLHF